This TCR beta chain was sequenced for a study of blood T cell repertoires in COVID-19. J gave up 3 bases and V 4 bases, and 9 bases lay outside the gene matches. The CDR3 consists of 15 residues. Germline values: CDR1 LGHDT, CDR2 YNNKEL (reference sequence). Original methodology: Cell counts per sample came from amplifying reference gene primers. Clones were read by immunoSEQ multiplex PCR, and TCRdb kept only the in-frame ones, dropping some. V and J calls and clone size are copied from that table; D and trimming were computed from the DNA. The sample records 300,000 to 400,000 clones, around 88% being singletons.

The source is a young woman with COVID-19, enrolled during active disease. Sequenced material: peripheral blood. The chain uses TRBV3-1 (or the pseudogene TRBV3-2) and TRBJ2-7; the match to TRBD2 covers 7 bases. This CDR3 reads CASSLGTTSIYEQYV. In nucleotides, the CDR3 is TGTGCCAGCAGCCTAGGAACGACTAGCATCTACGAGCAGTACGTC.